The rows below give T cell receptor beta chains drawn from one sample of a study of T cell responses to AZD1222 COVID-19 vaccine. TCRdb keeps only in-frame clones here, not all; method: immunoSEQ multiplex PCR. The top ten hold about 8.6% of the sample, which has about 120,000 clones, 70% to 90% seen once. The sequenced sample was peripheral blood, obtained on day 0 of AZD1222 vaccination. The receptor set was obtained from an adult in good health. The CDR3 runs from the conserved cysteine through the conserved F or W. A D gene is named only where the DNA matches it firmly. Clone size is stated in some rows and not others, as once, few, many or a class when expanded.

d_call,clone_size,v_call,j_call,cdr3_nt,cdr3_aa
TRBD1,once,TRBV11-1,TRBJ2-1,TGTGCCAGCAGTCCCACACTCGCAGGGGGCAATGAGCAGTTCTTC,CASSPTLAGGNEQFF
TRBD1,NA,TRBV9,TRBJ1-2,TGTGCCAGCAGCCTCGGACAGGGCGAAGACTATGGCTACACCTTC,CASSLGQGEDYGYTF
NA,once,TRBV29-1,TRBJ2-7,TGCAGCGTTGTGGGCAAGTCCTACGAGCAGTACTTC,CSVVGKSYEQYF
TRBD1,once,TRBV5-1,TRBJ2-1,TGCGCCAGCAGCGGGGGACAGACCTACAATGAGCAGTTCTTC,CASSGGQTYNEQFF
NA,NA,TRBV5-4,TRBJ1-2,TGTGCCAGCAGCACAGACAGCTATGGCTACACCTTC,CASSTDSYGYTF
NA,NA,TRBV7-9,TRBJ2-3,TGTGCCAGCAGCTCGACAGACCGCACAGATACGCAGTATTTT,CASSSTDRTDTQYF
NA,NA,TRBV9,TRBJ1-2,TGTGCCAGCAGCGGATCCGGGGAAAGGGATGGCTACACCTTC,CASSGSGERDGYTF
NA,few,TRBV19,TRBJ1-1,TGTGCCAGTAGTAGACTCGAGGGTGATGGGGCTTTCTTT,CASSRLEGDGAFF
NA,NA,TRBV5-1,TRBJ1-5,TGCGCCAGCAGCTTGTATTGGGGTAAGGATCAGCCCCAGCATTTT,CASSLYWGKDQPQHF
NA,few,TRBV5-6,TRBJ1-3,TGTGCCAGCAGCTCACTGACAGGCTCTGGAAACACCATATATTTT,CASSSLTGSGNTIYF
TRBD1,NA,TRBV11-3,TRBJ1-3,TGTGCCAGCAGCTTCAGGGGGGGAAACACCATATATTTT,CASSFRGGNTIYF
NA,NA,TRBV4-3,TRBJ2-1,TGCGCCAGCAGCCAAGAACATCCTCGGAAGCCTCAGGATGAGCAGTTCTTC,CASSQEHPRKPQDEQFF
TRBD1,NA,TRBV5-1,TRBJ1-1,TGCGCCAGCAGCCCCGGACAGGCGATAGATCTGAACACTGAAGCTTTCTTT,CASSPGQAIDLNTEAFF
NA,NA,TRBV5-1,TRBJ1-3,TGCGCCAGCAGCCTGGGATCTTTCTCCTCTGGAAACACCATATATTTT,CASSLGSFSSGNTIYF
NA,NA,TRBV29-1,TRBJ2-5,TGCAGCGTTGAAGATCGGGCAGATCAAGAGACCCAGTACTTC,CSVEDRADQETQYF
NA,NA,TRBV4-3,TRBJ1-2,TGCGCCAGCAGCCAAGATCGGACAGCATACTATGGCTACACCTTC,CASSQDRTAYYGYTF
TRBD1,few,TRBV7-2,TRBJ2-7,TGTGCCAGCAGCCCCTCAGGGGGGCAGGGGGCGTCCTTTCCCTACGAGCAGTACTTC,CASSPSGGQGASFPYEQYF
NA,NA,TRBV7-6,TRBJ2-5,TGTGCCAGCAGCTTAGTGGAGGAGACCCAGTACTTC,CASSLVEETQYF
NA,NA,TRBV6-5,TRBJ1-2,TGTGCCAGCAGTTCACCACGATATATTAACTATGGCTACACCTTC,CASSSPRYINYGYTF
NA,NA,TRBV5-1,TRBJ2-1,TGCGCCAGCAGCTTGGCCCCCATACCCAATGAGCAGTTCTTC,CASSLAPIPNEQFF
NA,NA,TRBV4-1,TRBJ2-4,TGCGCCAGCAGCCTATCCGACAGATTCCTAAACATTCAGTACTTC,CASSLSDRFLNIQYF
NA,NA,TRBV5-1,TRBJ1-2,TGCGCCAGCAGCTCCGGACAGCCCTTAGATGGCTACACCTTC,CASSSGQPLDGYTF
NA,once,TRBV2,TRBJ2-7,TGTGCCAGCAGTGAAGTCGGCAACGAGCAGTACTTC,CASSEVGNEQYF
NA,NA,TRBV27,TRBJ1-5,TGTGCCAGCAGTTCCTTGGGGGGAGGCAATCAGCCCCAGCATTTT,CASSSLGGGNQPQHF
NA,NA,TRBV12-3/TRBV12-4,TRBJ2-7,TGTGCCAGCAGGGGGACTCGTTTCCGAGAGCAGTACTTC,CASRGTRFREQYF
NA,NA,TRBV3-1/TRBV3-2,TRBJ1-5,TGTGCCAGCAGCCAAGTCCAGGGGCATCAGCCCCAGCATTTT,CASSQVQGHQPQHF
NA,NA,TRBV28,TRBJ1-5,TGTGCCAGCGGGGGGCGGGCAGGGCGAGGCAATCAGCCCCAGCATTTT,CASGGRAGRGNQPQHF
NA,NA,TRBV28,TRBJ2-7,TGTGCCAGCAGTTTTTCGGTATACGAGCAGTACTTC,CASSFSVYEQYF
TRBD1,few,TRBV28,TRBJ1-1,TGTGCCAGCAGTTTACTCCCGGGACAGGGGAACACTGAAGCTTTCTTT,CASSLLPGQGNTEAFF
NA,NA,TRBV12-3/TRBV12-4,TRBJ1-4,TGTGCCAGCAGCAGGGGTAATGAAAAACTGTTTTTT,CASSRGNEKLFF
TRBD1,NA,TRBV25-1,TRBJ1-1,TGTGCCAGCAGTGTAGGACAGGGTTTGGGGTTTGCTGAAGCTTTCTTT,CASSVGQGLGFAEAFF
NA,NA,TRBV18,TRBJ2-7,TGTGCCAGCTCACCAACGGAGGGGGTTGAGCAGTACTTC,CASSPTEGVEQYF
TRBD2,NA,TRBV11-3,TRBJ2-1,TGTGCCAGCAGCTTAGATGATCACGGGAGGGATTGGAATGAGCAGTTCTTC,CASSLDDHGRDWNEQFF
NA,NA,TRBV25-1,TRBJ2-5,TGTGCCAGCAGTGATCACAGGGGAGGGGAGACCCAGTACTTC,CASSDHRGGETQYF
NA,NA,TRBV3-1/TRBV3-2,TRBJ2-3,TGTGCCAGCGGGGGGGGGCACAATACGCAGTATTTT,CASGGGHNTQYF
TRBD2,NA,TRBV24-1,TRBJ2-1,TGTGCCACCAGCCCCTCGGGGGGTGAGCAGTTCTTC,CATSPSGGEQFF
NA,NA,TRBV30,TRBJ1-1,TGTGCCTTACACCCCCGGTACACTGAAGCTTTCTTT,CALHPRYTEAFF
TRBD1,NA,TRBV27,TRBJ1-5,TGTGCCAGCAGTTCTCGCACAGGGGGCTTAACCCAGCATTTT,CASSSRTGGLTQHF
TRBD1,NA,TRBV12-3/TRBV12-4,TRBJ1-2,TGTGCCAGCAGTCGAGGACAGGGCACGAGCTACACCTTC,CASSRGQGTSYTF
NA,NA,TRBV29-1,TRBJ1-1,TGCAGCGTTGATCCGGGGGTTGGCACTGAAGCTTTCTTT,CSVDPGVGTEAFF
TRBD1,once,TRBV6-5,TRBJ1-2,TGTGCCAGCAGCAGACAGGCAGGGGGCGGCTACACCTTC,CASSRQAGGGYTF
NA,NA,TRBV6-5,TRBJ2-7,TGTGCCAGCAGTTACTCCGGGACAACCTACGAGCAGTACTTC,CASSYSGTTYEQYF
TRBD1,NA,TRBV30,TRBJ1-1,TGTGCCTCCGCCCGGGACAGGGAAACTGAAGCTTTCTTT,CASARDRETEAFF
NA,once,TRBV6-1,TRBJ1-3,TGTGCCAGCAGTGATTGGGGTAAAGAAAACACCATATATTTT,CASSDWGKENTIYF
TRBD1,NA,TRBV7-9,TRBJ1-5,TGTGCCAGCAGCTCCTATAAAGGGACAGCGAATCAGCCCCAGCATTTT,CASSSYKGTANQPQHF
NA,NA,TRBV28,TRBJ1-5,TGTGCCAGCAGTCTTACTTCTCCTAGCAATCAGCCCCAGCATTTT,CASSLTSPSNQPQHF
NA,NA,TRBV18,TRBJ2-7,TGTGCCAGCTCACTCGCCCCCCATTTCAGGGGCAGTTACGAGCAGTACTTC,CASSLAPHFRGSYEQYF
NA,NA,TRBV27,TRBJ1-6,TGTGCCAGCACCAAGACCGCGTTAGTTTCACCCCTCCACTTT,CASTKTALVSPLHF
TRBD1,NA,TRBV2,TRBJ2-3,TGTGCCAGCAGTCGCAAGGCAATGACTAGTGGCGGGAAACCCCACAGGGGGACAGATACGCAGTATTTT,CASSRKAMTSGGKPHRGTDTQYF
NA,NA,TRBV18,TRBJ1-1,TGTGCCAGCTCACCATGGCGAGAGGGAGCTTTCTTT,CASSPWREGAFF
NA,NA,TRBV5-1,TRBJ2-1,TGCGCCAGCAGCAACGTTAGTGTCCCCATCGGTGAGCAGTTCTTC,CASSNVSVPIGEQFF
NA,NA,TRBV7-8,TRBJ1-6,TGTGCCAGCAGCTTAGTGGCCACGAAGGGGGAGAGGAAGTATTCACCCCTCCACTTT,CASSLVATKGERKYSPLHF
TRBD2,NA,TRBV9,TRBJ2-7,TGTGCCAGCAGCGTCGCCCCGGGACTACCGAACCCTTACGAGCAGTACTTC,CASSVAPGLPNPYEQYF
NA,NA,TRBV11-2,TRBJ2-3,TGTGCCAGCAGCTCCGGGACTGCGTCTAGCACAGATACGCAGTATTTT,CASSSGTASSTDTQYF